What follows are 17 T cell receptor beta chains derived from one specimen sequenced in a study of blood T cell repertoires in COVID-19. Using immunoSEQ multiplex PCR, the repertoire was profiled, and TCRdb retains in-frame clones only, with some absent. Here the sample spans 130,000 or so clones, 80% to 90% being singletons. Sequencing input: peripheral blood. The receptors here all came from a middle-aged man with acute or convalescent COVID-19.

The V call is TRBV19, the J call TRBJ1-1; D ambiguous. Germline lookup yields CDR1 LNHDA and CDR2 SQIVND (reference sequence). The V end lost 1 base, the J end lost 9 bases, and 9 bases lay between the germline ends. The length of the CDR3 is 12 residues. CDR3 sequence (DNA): TGTGCCAGTAGTATAGGACTGTCTCAAGCTTTCTTT. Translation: CASSIGLSQAFF.

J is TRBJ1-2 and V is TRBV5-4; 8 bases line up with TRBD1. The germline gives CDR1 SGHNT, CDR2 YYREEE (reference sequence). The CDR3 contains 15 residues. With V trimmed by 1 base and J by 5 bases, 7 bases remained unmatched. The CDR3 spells CASSLRDRRTYGYTF. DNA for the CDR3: TGTGCCAGCAGCTTGCGGGACAGGAGAACTTATGGCTACACCTTC.

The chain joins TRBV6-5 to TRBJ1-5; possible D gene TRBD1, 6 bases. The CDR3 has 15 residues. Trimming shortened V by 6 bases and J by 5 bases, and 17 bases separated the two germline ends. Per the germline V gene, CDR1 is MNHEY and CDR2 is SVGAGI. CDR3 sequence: CASSTGGLVYQPQHF. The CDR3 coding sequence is TGTGCCAGCAGCACGGGGGGGCTGGTATATCAGCCCCAGCATTTT.

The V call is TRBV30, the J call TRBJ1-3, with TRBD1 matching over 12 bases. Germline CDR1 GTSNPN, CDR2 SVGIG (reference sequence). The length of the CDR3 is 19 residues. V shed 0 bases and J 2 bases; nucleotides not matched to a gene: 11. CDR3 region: CAWSVPRDRGPKAGNTIYF. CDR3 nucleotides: TGTGCCTGGAGTGTACCCCGGGACAGGGGGCCTAAGGCTGGAAACACCATATATTTT.

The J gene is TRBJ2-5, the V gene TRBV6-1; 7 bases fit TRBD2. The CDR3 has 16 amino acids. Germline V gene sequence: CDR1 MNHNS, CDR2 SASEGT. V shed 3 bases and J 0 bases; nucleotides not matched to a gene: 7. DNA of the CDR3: TGTGCCAGCAGTGATGGGCGGGGGAGATACCAAGAGACCCAGTACTTC. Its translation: CASSDGRGRYQETQYF.

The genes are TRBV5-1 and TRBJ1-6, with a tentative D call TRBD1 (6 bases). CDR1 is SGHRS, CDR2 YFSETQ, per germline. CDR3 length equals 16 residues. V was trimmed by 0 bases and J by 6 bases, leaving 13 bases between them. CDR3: CASSLERTASNSPLHF. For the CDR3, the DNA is TGCGCCAGCAGCTTGGAAAGGACAGCGAGTAATTCACCCCTCCACTTT.

Here the CDR3 reads CASGRGVQDNSPLHF. CDR3 in DNA: TGTGCCAGCGGCCGGGGGGTACAGGATAATTCACCCCTCCACTTT. The chain is built from TRBV6-5 and TRBJ1-6; possible D gene TRBD1, 5 bases. Per germline, CDR1 MNHEY and CDR2 SVGAGI. V was cut by 8 bases and J by 5 bases, with 16 bases left in between. The CDR3 is 15 amino acids.

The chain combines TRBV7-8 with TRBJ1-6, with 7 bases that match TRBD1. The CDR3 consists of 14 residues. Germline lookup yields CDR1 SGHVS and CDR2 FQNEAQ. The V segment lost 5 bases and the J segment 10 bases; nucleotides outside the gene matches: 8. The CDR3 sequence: CASSIRQGESPLHF. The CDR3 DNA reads TGTGCCAGCAGCATTAGACAGGGTGAATCACCCCTCCACTTT.

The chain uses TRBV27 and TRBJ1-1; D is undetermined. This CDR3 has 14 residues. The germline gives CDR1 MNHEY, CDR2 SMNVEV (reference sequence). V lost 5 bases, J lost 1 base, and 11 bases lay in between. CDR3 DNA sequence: TGTGCCAGCAGTCCCAGTCGTTCGAACACTGAAGCTTTCTTT. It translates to CASSPSRSNTEAFF.

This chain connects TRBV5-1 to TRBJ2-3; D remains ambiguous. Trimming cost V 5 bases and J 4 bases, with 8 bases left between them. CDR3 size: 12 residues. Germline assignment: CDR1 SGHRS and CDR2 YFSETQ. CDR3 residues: CASSRVADTQYF. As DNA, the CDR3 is TGCGCCAGCAGTCGAGTGGCAGATACGCAGTATTTT.

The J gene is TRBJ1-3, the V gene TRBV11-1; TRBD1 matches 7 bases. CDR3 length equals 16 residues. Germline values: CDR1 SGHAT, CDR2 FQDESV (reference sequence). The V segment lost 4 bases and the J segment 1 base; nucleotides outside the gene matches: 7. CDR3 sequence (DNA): TGTGCCAGCAGCTATGACAGGGCCGCGTCTGGAAACACCATATATTTT. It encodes CASSYDRAASGNTIYF.

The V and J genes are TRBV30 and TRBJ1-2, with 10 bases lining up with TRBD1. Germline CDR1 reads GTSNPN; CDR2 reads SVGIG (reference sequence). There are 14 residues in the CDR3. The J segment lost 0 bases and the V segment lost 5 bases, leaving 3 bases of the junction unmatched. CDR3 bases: TGTGCCTGGGGGACAGGGGTTGCTAACTATGGCTACACCTTC. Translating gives CAWGTGVANYGYTF.

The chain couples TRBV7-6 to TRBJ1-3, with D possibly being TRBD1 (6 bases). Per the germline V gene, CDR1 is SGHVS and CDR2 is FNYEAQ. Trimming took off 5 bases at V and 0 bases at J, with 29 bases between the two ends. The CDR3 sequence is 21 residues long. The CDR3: CASSLHKQGWHGPTSGNTIYF. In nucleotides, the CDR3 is TGTGCCAGCAGCCTACATAAACAGGGTTGGCACGGTCCTACCTCTGGAAACACCATATATTTT.

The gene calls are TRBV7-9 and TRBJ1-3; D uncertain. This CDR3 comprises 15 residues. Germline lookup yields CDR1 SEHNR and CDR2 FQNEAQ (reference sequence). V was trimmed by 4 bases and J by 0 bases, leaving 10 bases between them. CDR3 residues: CASSYTTDSGNTIYF. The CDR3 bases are TGTGCCAGCAGCTATACGACTGACTCTGGAAACACCATATATTTT.

CDR3 nucleotides: TGTGCCAGCAGCAGGGACAGCCGCACAGATACGCAGTATTTT. It specifies CASSRDSRTDTQYF. The rearrangement links TRBV11-3 to TRBJ2-3; 7 bases fit TRBD1. Germline CDR1 is SGHNT and CDR2 is YENEEA. V shed 5 bases and J 1 base; nucleotides not matched to a gene: 3. This CDR3 spans 14 amino acids.

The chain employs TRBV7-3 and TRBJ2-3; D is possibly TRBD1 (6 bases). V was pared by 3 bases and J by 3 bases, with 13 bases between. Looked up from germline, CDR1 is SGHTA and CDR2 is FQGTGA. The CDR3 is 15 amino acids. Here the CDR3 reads CASSFLGAPTDTQYF. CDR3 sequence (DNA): TGTGCCAGCAGCTTTTTGGGGGCTCCGACAGATACGCAGTATTTT. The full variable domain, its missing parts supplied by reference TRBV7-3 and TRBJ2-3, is GAGVSQTPSNKVTEKGKYVELRCDPISGHTALYWYRQSLGQGPEFLIYFQGTGAADDSGLPNDRFFAVRPEGSVSTLKIQRTERGDSAVYLCASSFLGAPTDTQYFGPGTRLTVL.

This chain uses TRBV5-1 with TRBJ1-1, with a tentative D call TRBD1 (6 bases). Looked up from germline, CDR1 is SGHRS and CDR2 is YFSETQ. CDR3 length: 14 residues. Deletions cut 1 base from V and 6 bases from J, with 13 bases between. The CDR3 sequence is CASSLNTGSAEAFF. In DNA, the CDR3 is TGCGCCAGCAGCTTGAATACAGGGTCCGCTGAAGCTTTCTTT.